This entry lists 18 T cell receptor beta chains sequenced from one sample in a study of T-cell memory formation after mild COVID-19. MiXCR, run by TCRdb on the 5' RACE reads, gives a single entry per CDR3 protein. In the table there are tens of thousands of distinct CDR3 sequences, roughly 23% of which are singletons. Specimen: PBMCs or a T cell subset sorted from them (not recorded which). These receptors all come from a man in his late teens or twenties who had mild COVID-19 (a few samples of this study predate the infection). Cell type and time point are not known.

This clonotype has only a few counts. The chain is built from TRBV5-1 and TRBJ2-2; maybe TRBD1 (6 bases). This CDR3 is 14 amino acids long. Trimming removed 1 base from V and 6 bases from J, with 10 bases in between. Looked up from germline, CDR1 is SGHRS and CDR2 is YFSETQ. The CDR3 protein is CASSLKQGSGELFF. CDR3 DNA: TGCGCCAGCAGCTTGAAACAGGGCTCCGGGGAGCTGTTTTTT.

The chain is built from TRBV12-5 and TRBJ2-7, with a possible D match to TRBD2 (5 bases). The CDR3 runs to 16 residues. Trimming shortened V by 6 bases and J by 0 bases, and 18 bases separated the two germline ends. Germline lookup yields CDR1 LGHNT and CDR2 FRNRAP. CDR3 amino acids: CASGDHLDEGSYEQYF. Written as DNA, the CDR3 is TGTGCTAGTGGGGATCACCTGGACGAGGGCTCCTACGAGCAGTACTTC.

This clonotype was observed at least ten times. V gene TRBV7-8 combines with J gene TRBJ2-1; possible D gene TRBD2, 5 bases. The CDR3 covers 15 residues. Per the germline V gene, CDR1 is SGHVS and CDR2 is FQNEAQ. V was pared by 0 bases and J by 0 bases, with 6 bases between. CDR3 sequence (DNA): TGTGCCAGCAGCTTAGCGGGGAGCTCCTACAATGAGCAGTTCTTC. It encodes CASSLAGSSYNEQFF.

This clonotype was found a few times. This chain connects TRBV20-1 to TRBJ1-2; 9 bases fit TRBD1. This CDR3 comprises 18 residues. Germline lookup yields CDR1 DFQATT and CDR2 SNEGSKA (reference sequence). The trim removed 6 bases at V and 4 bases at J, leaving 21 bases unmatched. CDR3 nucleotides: TGCAGTGCACGATTCGTGTCCCGGGACAGGGTTCAAAGCTATGGCTACACCTTC. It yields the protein CSARFVSRDRVQSYGYTF.

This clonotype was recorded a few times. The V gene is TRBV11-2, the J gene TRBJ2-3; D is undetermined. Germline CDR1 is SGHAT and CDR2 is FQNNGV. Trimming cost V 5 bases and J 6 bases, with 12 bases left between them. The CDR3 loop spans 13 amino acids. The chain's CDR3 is CASSPVVSDTQYF. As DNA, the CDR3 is TGTGCCAGCAGCCCCGTAGTCTCCGATACGCAGTATTTT.

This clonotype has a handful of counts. As DNA, the CDR3 is TGCAGTGCTAGAGACTCTAGCGGGGGGAGGACAGATACGCAGTATTTT. It is translated as CSARDSSGGRTDTQYF. This chain links TRBV20-1 with TRBJ2-3, with TRBD2 identical over 11 bases. The germline V gene has CDR1 DFQATT and CDR2 SNEGSKA (reference sequence). The CDR3 runs to 16 residues. V was pared by 0 bases and J by 3 bases, with 5 bases of the junction left unmatched.

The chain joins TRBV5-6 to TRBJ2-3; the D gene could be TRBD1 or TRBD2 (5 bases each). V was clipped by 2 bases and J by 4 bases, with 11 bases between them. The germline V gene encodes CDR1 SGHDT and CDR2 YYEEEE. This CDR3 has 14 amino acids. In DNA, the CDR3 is TGTGCCAGCAGCTTTTGGGGGTTCGCAGATACGCAGTATTTT. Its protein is CASSFWGFADTQYF.

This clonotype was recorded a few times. CDR3 in amino acids: CASSEWPGVEETQYF. The DNA of the CDR3 is TGTGCCAGCAGTGAGTGGCCAGGGGTTGAAGAGACCCAGTACTTC. The chain uses TRBV2 and TRBJ2-5; D possibly corresponds to TRBD1 (6 bases). V was cut by 3 bases and J by 3 bases, with 14 bases left in between. The CDR3 contains 15 residues. Germline loops: CDR1 SNHLY, CDR2 FYNNEI.

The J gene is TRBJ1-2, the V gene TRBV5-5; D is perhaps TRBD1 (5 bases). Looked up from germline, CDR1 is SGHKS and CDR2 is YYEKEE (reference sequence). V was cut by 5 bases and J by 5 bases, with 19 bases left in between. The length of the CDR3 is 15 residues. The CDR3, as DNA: TGTGCCAGCAGTACTACTGGAGGGGCGGGGTATGGCTACACCTTC. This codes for CASSTTGGAGYGYTF.

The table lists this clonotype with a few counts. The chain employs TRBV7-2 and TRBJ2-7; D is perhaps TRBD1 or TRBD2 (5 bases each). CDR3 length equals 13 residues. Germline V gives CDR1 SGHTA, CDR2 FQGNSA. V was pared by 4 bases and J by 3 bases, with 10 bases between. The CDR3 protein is CASSWDGGYEQYF. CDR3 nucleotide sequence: TGTGCCAGCAGCTGGGACGGAGGCTACGAGCAGTACTTC.

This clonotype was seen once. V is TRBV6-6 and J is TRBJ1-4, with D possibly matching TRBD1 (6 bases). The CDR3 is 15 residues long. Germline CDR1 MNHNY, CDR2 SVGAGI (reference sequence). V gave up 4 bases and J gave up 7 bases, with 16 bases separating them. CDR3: CASSWDIAGSEKLFF. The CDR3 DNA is TGTGCCAGCAGTTGGGACATTGCGGGGTCTGAAAAACTGTTTTTT.

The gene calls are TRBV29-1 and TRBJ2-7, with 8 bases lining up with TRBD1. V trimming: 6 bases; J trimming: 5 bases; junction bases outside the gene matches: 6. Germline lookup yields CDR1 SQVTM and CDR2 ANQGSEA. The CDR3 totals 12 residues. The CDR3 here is CSVRRQGNEQYF. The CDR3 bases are TGCAGCGTCCGCCGACAGGGGAACGAGCAGTACTTC.

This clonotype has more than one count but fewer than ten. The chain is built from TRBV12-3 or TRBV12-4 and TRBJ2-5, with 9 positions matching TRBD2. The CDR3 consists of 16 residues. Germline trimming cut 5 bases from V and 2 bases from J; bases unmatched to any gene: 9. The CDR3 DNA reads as TGTGCCAGCAGTCAGATAGCGGGGGAGGGACAAGAGACCCAGTACTTC. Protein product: CASSQIAGEGQETQYF.

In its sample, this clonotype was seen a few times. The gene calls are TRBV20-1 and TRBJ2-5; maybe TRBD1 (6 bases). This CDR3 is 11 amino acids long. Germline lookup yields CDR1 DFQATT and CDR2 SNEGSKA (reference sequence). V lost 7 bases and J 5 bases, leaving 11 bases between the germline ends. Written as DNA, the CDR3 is TGCAGTGGGGGGCCGGGGGAGACCCAGTACTTC. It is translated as CSGGPGETQYF.

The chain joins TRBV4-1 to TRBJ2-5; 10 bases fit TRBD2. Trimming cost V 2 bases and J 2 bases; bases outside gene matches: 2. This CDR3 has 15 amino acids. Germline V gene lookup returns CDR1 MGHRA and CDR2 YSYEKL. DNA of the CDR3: TGCGCCAGCAGCCAAACTAGCGGGGAACAAGAGACCCAGTACTTC. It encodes CASSQTSGEQETQYF.

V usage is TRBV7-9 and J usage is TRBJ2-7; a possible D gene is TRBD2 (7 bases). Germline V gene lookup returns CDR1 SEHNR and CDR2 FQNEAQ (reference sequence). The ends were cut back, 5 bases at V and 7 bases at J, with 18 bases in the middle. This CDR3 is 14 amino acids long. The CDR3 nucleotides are TGTGCCAGCAGCCCTGTGGGGGGGCAGTGGGAGCAGTACGTC. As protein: CASSPVGGQWEQYV.

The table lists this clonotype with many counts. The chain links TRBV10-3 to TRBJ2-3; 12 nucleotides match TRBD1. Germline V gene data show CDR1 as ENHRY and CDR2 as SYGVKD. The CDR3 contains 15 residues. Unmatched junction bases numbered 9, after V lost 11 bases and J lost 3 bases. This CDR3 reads CASRGQGARTDTQYF. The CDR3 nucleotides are TGTGCCTCCCGGGGACAGGGGGCCCGAACAGATACGCAGTATTTT.

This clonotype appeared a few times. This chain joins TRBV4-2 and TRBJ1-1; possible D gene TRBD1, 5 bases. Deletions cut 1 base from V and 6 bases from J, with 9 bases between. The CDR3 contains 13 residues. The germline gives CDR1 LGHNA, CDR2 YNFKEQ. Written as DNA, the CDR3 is TGTGCCAGCAGCCAAGTTTTACAGGCTGAAGCTTTCTTT. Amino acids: CASSQVLQAEAFF.